A selection of T cell receptor beta chains follows, all from one sample in a study of identical twins. MiXCR, applied by TCRdb to the 5' RACE reads, yields one record per CDR3 protein. This sample has a few hundred thousand distinct CDR3 sequences, with about 8.5% found just once. This sample was shared with a second study, whose subject was yellow fever vaccine responses in identical twins.

Sequencing was done on a sample of CD8+ T cells sorted from blood. The receptors derive from a woman younger than 30 in good health. Each CDR3 is given with its conserved first and last residue. The size field is filled for only some rows; it gives once, few, many or a size class.

clone_size v_call cdr3_aa
- TRBV6-2/TRBV6-3 CASSPLPGLAGASGELFF
many TRBV7-9 CASRPRGQETQYF
medium-sized TRBV6-4 CASNPGDTGELFF
few TRBV28 CASSLPSTGLTDTQYF
- TRBV20-1 CSARGPPAGGLPDTQYF
many TRBV4-3 CASSAAGTSGRTNEQFF
- TRBV30 CAWSVQGALYGYTF
- TRBV27 CASSSRQLYDEQYF
few TRBV6-2/TRBV6-3 CASRTGGVREQYF
- TRBV2 CASSEEGYRVRGNPETQYF
many TRBV6-5 CASSYQAGGRQETQYF
few TRBV9 CASSPLPQSVRYNEQFF
few TRBV15 CAIHPEYNRGELFF
many TRBV2 CASRWDTNIQYF
- TRBV10-2 CASTTSVYYEQYF
many TRBV20-1 CSARGTGDTEAFF
many TRBV5-1 CASSLVSGGNTEAFF
many TRBV29-1 CSVVTGADTEAFF
few TRBV5-1 CASSLTHGQGSYEQYF
- TRBV7-9 CASTRLAGGETQYF
many TRBV24-1 CATSESKGLNTEAFF
- TRBV7-2 CASSLDGTSGRETQYF
- TRBV9 CASSVPPAWEEDSNTQYF
- TRBV20-1 CSAPDRLGHEQFF
- TRBV20-1 CSAQGTFAGGRLYEQYF
many TRBV20-1 CSARVEWAGVDEDTQYF
few TRBV7-3 CASSLSGTSDYNEQFF
- TRBV6-5 CASSYLIHPGQGYEQYF
- TRBV7-9 CASSSLDLRGYTF
- TRBV28 CASSPSPGTGLQYEQYF
few TRBV7-2 CASSTFLAALPYEQYF
- TRBV9 CASSSEQRNEQFF
many TRBV12-3/TRBV12-4 CASSQKKTSGRANEQFF
- TRBV25-1 CASSGTASYEQYF
- TRBV4-1 CASTTGRGGVDTQYF
few TRBV11-2 CASSSSGPSYNEQFF
many TRBV7-6 CASSSPPGTKPYNEQFF
few TRBV7-9 CASSPWTSTDTQYF
- TRBV4-1 CASSQETSGFSYEQYF
many TRBV14 CASSQVTGIRTEAFF
many TRBV29-1 CSIWGQQKETQYF
many TRBV7-2 CASSNTYEQYF
few TRBV12-3/TRBV12-4 CASSHPPLQETQYF
few TRBV7-9 CASSSTGYPREQFF
- TRBV7-8 CDSTFSSSGSSLAKNIQYF
many TRBV29-1 CSALTSGLTDTQYF